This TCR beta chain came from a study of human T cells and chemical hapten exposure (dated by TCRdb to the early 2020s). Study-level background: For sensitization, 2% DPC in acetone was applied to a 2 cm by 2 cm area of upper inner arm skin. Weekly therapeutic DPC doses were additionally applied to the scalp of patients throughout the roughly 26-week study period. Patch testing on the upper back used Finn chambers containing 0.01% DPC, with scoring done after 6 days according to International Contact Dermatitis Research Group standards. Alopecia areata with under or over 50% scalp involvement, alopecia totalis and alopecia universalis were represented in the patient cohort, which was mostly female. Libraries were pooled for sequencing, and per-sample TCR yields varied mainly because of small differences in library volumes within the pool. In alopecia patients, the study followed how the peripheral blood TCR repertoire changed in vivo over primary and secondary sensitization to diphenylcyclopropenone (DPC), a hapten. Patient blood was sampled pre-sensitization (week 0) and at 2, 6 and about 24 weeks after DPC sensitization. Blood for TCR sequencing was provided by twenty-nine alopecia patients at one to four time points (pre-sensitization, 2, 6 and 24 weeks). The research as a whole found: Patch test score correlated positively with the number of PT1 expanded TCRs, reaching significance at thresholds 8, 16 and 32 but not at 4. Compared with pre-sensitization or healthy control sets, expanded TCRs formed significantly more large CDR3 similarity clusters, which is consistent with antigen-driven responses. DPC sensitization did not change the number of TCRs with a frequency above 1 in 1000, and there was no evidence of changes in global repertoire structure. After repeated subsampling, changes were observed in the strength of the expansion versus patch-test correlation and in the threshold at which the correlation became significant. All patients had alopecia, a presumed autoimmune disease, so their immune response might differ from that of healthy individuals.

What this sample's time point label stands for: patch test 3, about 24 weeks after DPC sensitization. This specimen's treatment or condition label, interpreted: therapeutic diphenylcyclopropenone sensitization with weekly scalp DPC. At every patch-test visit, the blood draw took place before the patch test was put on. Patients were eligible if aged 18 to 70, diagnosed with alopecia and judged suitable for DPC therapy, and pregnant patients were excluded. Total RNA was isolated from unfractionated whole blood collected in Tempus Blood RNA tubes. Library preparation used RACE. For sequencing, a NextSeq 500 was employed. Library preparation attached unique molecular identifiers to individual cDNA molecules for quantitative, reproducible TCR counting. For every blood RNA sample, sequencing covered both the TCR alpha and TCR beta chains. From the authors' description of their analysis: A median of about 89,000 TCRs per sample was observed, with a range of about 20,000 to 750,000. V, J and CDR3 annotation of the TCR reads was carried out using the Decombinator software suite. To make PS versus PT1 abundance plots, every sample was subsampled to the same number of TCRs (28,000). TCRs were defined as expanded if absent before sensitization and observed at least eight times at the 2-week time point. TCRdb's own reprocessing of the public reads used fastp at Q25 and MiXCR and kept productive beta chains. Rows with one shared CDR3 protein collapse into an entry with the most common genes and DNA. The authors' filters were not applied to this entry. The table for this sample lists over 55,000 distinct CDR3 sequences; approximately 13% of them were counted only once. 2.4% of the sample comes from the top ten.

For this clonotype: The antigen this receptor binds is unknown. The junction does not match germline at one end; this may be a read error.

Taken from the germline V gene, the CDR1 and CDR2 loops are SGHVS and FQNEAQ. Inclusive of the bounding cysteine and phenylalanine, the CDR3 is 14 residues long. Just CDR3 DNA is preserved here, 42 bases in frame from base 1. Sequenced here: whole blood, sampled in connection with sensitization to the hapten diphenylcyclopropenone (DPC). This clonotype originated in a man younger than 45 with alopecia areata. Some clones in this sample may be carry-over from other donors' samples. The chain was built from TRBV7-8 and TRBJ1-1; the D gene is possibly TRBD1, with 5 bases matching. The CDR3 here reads CVSSLAMRGLEAFF. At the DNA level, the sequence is TGTGTCAGCAGCTTAGCGATGAGGGGTCTCGAAGCTTTCTTT.